This T cell receptor (beta chain) was retrieved from a study of identical twins. CDR3 length: 13 residues. Unmatched junction bases numbered 6, after V lost 6 bases and J lost 7 bases. Each CDR3 protein is one row after TCRdb ran MiXCR on the 5' RACE reads. The table records more than 1.5 million distinct CDR3 sequences, around a third of them present only once. Only a few counts were recorded for this clonotype. Material: cord blood. The chain uses TRBV12-3 or TRBV12-4 and TRBJ1-2, with 9 nucleotides matching TRBD1. This sequence originates from a newborn girl in good health. CDR3 region: CASSLQGAVGYTF. Written as DNA, the CDR3 is TGTGCCAGCAGCCTACAGGGGGCGGTTGGCTACACCTTC.